One and the same sample provided the 22 T cell receptor beta chains below, sequenced in a study of cytomegalovirus exposure and HLA in healthy donors. PCR used 60 Vbeta primers and 13 Jbeta primers. TCRdb keeps only in-frame clones here, not all; method: immunoSEQ multiplex PCR. This sample has 100,000 to 120,000 clones, with more than 65% found just once. Sequencing input: PBMCs. The source of these receptors is a man between 40 and 49 years old in good health and CMV-seropositive.

The chain is built from TRBV14 and TRBJ2-3, with 8 bases aligning to TRBD2. The CDR3 is 16 amino acids. CDR1 and CDR2 from the germline V gene are SGHDN and FVKESK. J gave up 5 bases and V 1 base, and 8 bases lay outside the gene matches. In nucleotides, the CDR3 is TGTGCCAGCAGCCAAGGGCCAGCGGGAGAAGTAGATACGCAGTATTTT. Protein product: CASSQGPAGEVDTQYF.

CDR3: CASSKSDAGGAGGYTF. The CDR3 DNA sequence: TGTGCCAGCAGCAAAAGCGATGCGGGGGGCGCCGGTGGCTACACCTTC. The rearrangement links TRBV21-1 to TRBJ1-2. TRBV21-1 is assigned pseudogene status. CDR3 length: 16 residues.

The chain employs TRBV7-9 and TRBJ1-4; 9 bases are a match to TRBD1. V was pared by 5 bases and J by 3 bases, with 4 bases of the junction left unmatched. This CDR3 has 15 residues. Germline V CDR1 and CDR2: SEHNR, FQNEAQ (reference sequence). The CDR3 nucleotides are TGTGCCAGCAGCCTGACAGGGGGTCCTAATGAAAAACTGTTTTTT. Translating it yields CASSLTGGPNEKLFF.

The rearrangement links TRBV7-9 to TRBJ2-5; 10 bases match TRBD2. Germline CDR1 and CDR2: SEHNR and FQNEAQ (reference sequence). This CDR3 region has 14 residues. The J segment lost 5 bases and the V segment lost 3 bases, leaving 3 bases of the junction unmatched. The CDR3 nucleotides are TGTGCCAGCAGCTTTGCTAGCGGGAGTGAGACCCAGTACTTC. Translating it yields CASSFASGSETQYF. Using reference TRBV7-9 and TRBJ2-5 for the parts outside the CDR3, the full variable domain is DTGVSQNPRHKITKRGQNVTFRCDPISEHNRLYWYRQTLGQGPEFLTYFQNEAQLEKSRLLSDRFSAERPKGSFSTLEIQRTEQGDSAMYLCASSFASGSETQYFGPGTRLLVL.

The chain joins TRBV29-1 to TRBJ1-3, with no clear D. V was clipped by 4 bases and J by 0 bases, with 10 bases between them. The V gene's germline CDR1 is SQVTM and CDR2 ANQGSEA. The CDR3 sequence is 14 residues long. CDR3 sequence (DNA): TGCAGCGTTGTTGATCCGAGCTCTGGAAACACCATATATTTT. Its translation: CSVVDPSSGNTIYF.

This sequence joins TRBV29-1 and TRBJ1-2; D is perhaps TRBD1 (5 bases). Germline V CDR1 and CDR2: SQVTM, ANQGSEA. The CDR3 is 13 amino acids. The V end lost 4 bases, the J end lost 0 bases, and 9 bases lay between the germline ends. Here the CDR3 reads CSVAGGANYGYTF. The CDR3 nucleotides read TGCAGCGTTGCGGGGGGAGCTAACTATGGCTACACCTTC.

V and J are TRBV15 and TRBJ2-7, with 7 bases aligning to TRBD1. Germline V gene sequence: CDR1 LNHNV, CDR2 YYDKDF (reference sequence). This CDR3 is 13 amino acids long. The junction had 4 bases not matched to a gene; V was cut back by 4 bases and J by 4 bases. The DNA of the CDR3 is TGTGCCACCAGCATCTACAGGGGTTACGAGCAGTACTTC. Its translation is CATSIYRGYEQYF.

The V gene is TRBV18, the J gene TRBJ2-5; 13 bases line up with TRBD2. The DNA end is a closer match to TRBJ2-7, so the J assignment may be wrong. Germline V gene lookup returns CDR1 KGHSH and CDR2 LQKENI. There are 15 residues in the CDR3. The CDR3 DNA reads TGTGCCAGCTCACCCTCACTAGCGGGAGGGGGCGAGCAGTACTTC. As protein: CASSPSLAGGGEQYF.

The rearrangement links TRBV7-2 to TRBJ1-5; 7 bases map to TRBD1. Germline CDR1 is SGHTA and CDR2 is FQGNSA. The V segment lost 4 bases and the J segment 7 bases; nucleotides outside the gene matches: 4. CDR3 length: 13 amino acids. The CDR3 here is CASSWDSPQPQHF. The CDR3 DNA sequence: TGTGCCAGCAGCTGGGACAGCCCCCAGCCCCAGCATTTT.

The chain recombines TRBV4-1 with TRBJ2-7; 7 bases agree with TRBD2. The junction had 4 bases not matched to a gene; V was cut back by 3 bases and J by 2 bases. The CDR3 is made up of 14 amino acids. The V gene's germline CDR1 is MGHRA and CDR2 YSYEKL. This CDR3 reads CASSQPGLTYEQYF. CDR3 nucleotide sequence: TGCGCCAGCAGCCAGCCGGGACTAACCTACGAGCAGTACTTC.

This chain connects TRBV7-3 to TRBJ1-1; 9 bases fit TRBD1. Per germline, CDR1 SGHTA and CDR2 FQGTGA. The CDR3 runs to 17 residues. Unmatched junction bases numbered 16, after V lost 4 bases and J lost 7 bases. CDR3: CASSYRGGQGRRDEAFF. CDR3 DNA sequence: TGTGCCAGCAGCTATCGGGGGGGACAGGGAAGGCGAGATGAAGCTTTCTTT.

This chain links TRBV19 with TRBJ1-2; perhaps TRBD1 as D (6 bases). CDR3 length equals 15 residues. With 5 bases removed from V and 4 bases from J, the gap between germline ends came to 17 bases. In germline, CDR1 is LNHDA, CDR2 SQIVND (reference sequence). The CDR3 coding sequence is TGTGCCAGTAGTCGGGGGGGGCAGGTCTCCTATGGCTACACCTTC. Translated, it gives CASSRGGQVSYGYTF.

As for this clone: At one boundary the junction diverges from the germline segment, which might be a read error. The V call is TRBV2, the J call TRBJ2-5; 7 nucleotides line up with TRBD2. The J call may be incorrect, as the DNA end agrees better with TRBJ2-7. The CDR3 is 15 residues long. Germline V gene sequence: CDR1 SNHLY, CDR2 FYNNEI. CDR3 nucleotides: TGTGCCAGCACTGAACAATCTGGGGGGGCCTACGAGCAGTACTTC. Translating it yields CASTEQSGGAYEQYF.

The V call is TRBV7-9, the J call TRBJ2-5, with D unclear. The end of the DNA is better explained by TRBJ2-7, so the J call may be wrong. Germline V gene sequence: CDR1 SEHNR, CDR2 FQNEAQ (reference sequence). The length of the CDR3 is 12 residues. CDR3 protein: CASSLEFTEQYF. In nucleotides, the CDR3 is TGTGCCAGCAGCTTAGAATTCACCGAGCAGTACTTC.

This chain uses TRBV5-1 with TRBJ2-5; tentatively, D is TRBD1 (5 bases). Germline CDR1 reads SGHRS; CDR2 reads YFSETQ. CDR3 length: 14 residues. V was pared by 2 bases and J by 2 bases, with 10 bases between. CDR3 sequence reads: CASSLGHGQETQYF. CDR3 nucleotides: TGCGCCAGCAGCTTAGGACACGGACAAGAGACCCAGTACTTC.

The chain is built from TRBV30 and TRBJ2-1, with D unresolved. Germline CDR1 and CDR2: GTSNPN and SVGIG (reference sequence). With 2 bases removed from V and 9 bases from J, the gap between germline ends came to 14 bases. This CDR3 is 13 amino acids long. For the CDR3, the DNA is TGTGCCTGGAGTACGAGCCTGATCCGTGAGCAGTTCTTC. Translation: CAWSTSLIREQFF.

V and J are TRBV18 and TRBJ2-7; TRBD2 agrees at 7 bases. There are 14 residues in the CDR3. Germline loops: CDR1 KGHSH, CDR2 LQKENI. J was trimmed by 3 bases and V by 3 bases; bases with no gene match: 5. CDR3 protein: CASSPGGLGYEQYF. DNA for the CDR3: TGTGCCAGCTCACCCGGGGGGTTGGGCTACGAGCAGTACTTC.

Only one count was recorded for this clone. The rearrangement uses TRBV5-6 and TRBJ1-4, with 9 bases matching TRBD1. V shed 1 base and J 8 bases; nucleotides not matched to a gene: 6. Germline CDR1 reads SGHDT; CDR2 reads YYEEEE. The CDR3 loop spans 15 amino acids. DNA for the CDR3: TGTGCCAGCAGCTTGCTTACAGGGGGCGCAGAAAAACTGTTTTTT. This codes for CASSLLTGGAEKLFF.

The V gene is TRBV6-4, the J gene TRBJ2-2; perhaps TRBD1 as D (6 bases). CDR3 length: 15 amino acids. V was shortened by 9 bases and J by 0 bases, with 14 bases between the two germline ends. The germline V gene has CDR1 MRHNA and CDR2 SNTAGT. The CDR3 nucleotides read TGTGCCAGACAAGACAGGACCCCGAACACCGGGGAGCTGTTTTTT. It is translated as CARQDRTPNTGELFF.

The CDR3 DNA is TGCGCCAGCAGCCAGGGGGGCCTGGGACTAGCGGGGGGCTCCTACAATGAGCAGTTCTTC. Amino acids: CASSQGGLGLAGGSYNEQFF. This sequence joins TRBV4-3 and TRBJ2-1; 15 bases are a match to TRBD2. Germline V gene sequence: CDR1 LGHNA, CDR2 YSLEER. CDR3 length: 20 amino acids. V lost 3 bases and J lost 0; bases outside the gene matches: 9.

This chain links TRBV7-3 with TRBJ1-4; 7 positions match TRBD1. Germline CDR1 SGHTA, CDR2 FQGTGA. CDR3 length equals 15 residues. J gave up 8 bases and V 3 bases, and 9 bases lay outside the gene matches. The CDR3 DNA reads TGTGCCAGCAGCTTGACGGGACAGCAAGGAGAAAAACTGTTTTTT. It encodes CASSLTGQQGEKLFF.

This sequence joins TRBV4-2 and TRBJ2-7; 10 bases map to TRBD1. This CDR3 is 14 amino acids long. Germline values: CDR1 LGHNA, CDR2 YNFKEQ. V shed 0 bases, J shed 7 bases, and the junction held 3 bases outside the gene matches. The CDR3 sequence: CASSQETGGAEQYF. The CDR3 DNA sequence: TGTGCCAGCAGCCAAGAGACAGGGGGCGCGGAGCAGTACTTC.